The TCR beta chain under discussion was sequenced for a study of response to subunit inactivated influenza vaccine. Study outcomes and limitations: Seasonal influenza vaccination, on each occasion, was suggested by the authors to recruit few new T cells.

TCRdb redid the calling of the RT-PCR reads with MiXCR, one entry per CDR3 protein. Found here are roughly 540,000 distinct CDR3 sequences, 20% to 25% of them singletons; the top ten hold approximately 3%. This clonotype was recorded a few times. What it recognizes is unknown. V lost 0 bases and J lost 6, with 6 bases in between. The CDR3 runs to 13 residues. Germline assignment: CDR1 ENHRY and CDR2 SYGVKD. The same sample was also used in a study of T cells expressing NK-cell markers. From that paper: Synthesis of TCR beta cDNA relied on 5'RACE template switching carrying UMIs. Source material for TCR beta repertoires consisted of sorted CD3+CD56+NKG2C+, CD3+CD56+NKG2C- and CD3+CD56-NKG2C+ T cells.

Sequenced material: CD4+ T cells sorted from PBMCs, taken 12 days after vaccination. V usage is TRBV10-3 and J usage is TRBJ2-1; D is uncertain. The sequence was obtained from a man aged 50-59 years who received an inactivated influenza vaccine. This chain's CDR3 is CAISESTTNEQFF. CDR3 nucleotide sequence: TGTGCCATCAGTGAGTCGACCACCAATGAGCAGTTCTTC.